The 8 T cell receptor beta chains below come from one sample, sequenced in a study of blood T cell repertoires in COVID-19 (dated by TCRdb to 2020 to 2021). The library was prepared using the immunoSEQ multiplex PCR assay. The table was pulled from immuneACCESS by TCRdb, which kept in-frame rearrangements only. Such tables lose some clones; where checked, under half of the loss comes from unresolved V genes, and the rest has no known cause. The sample profile shows about 98,000 clones; 70% to 85% of them were found once. The top ten hold under 13% of the sample. The sequenced sample consisted of peripheral blood. The receptors come from a man aged 70-80 years with active or convalescent COVID-19.

Only one count was recorded for this clone. The gene calls are TRBV28 and TRBJ1-5, with D possibly being TRBD1 (5 bases). V was trimmed by 8 bases and J by 0 bases, leaving 14 bases between them. CDR3 length equals 15 residues. CDR1 and CDR2 (germline): MDHEN, SYDVKM. The CDR3: CASGPTVYSNQPQHF. DNA of the CDR3: TGTGCCAGCGGTCCGACAGTATATAGCAATCAGCCCCAGCATTTT.

Written as DNA, the CDR3 is TGTGCCAGCAGTTCCCCGGGGAGGCAACGGAAACTGTTTTTT. This sequence encodes CASSSPGRQRKLFF. J is TRBJ1-4 and V is TRBV27; no clear D. The CDR3 contains 14 residues. Trimming shortened V by 4 bases and J by 11 bases, and 17 bases separated the two germline ends. Germline V lookup: CDR1 MNHEY, CDR2 SMNVEV (reference sequence).

The rearrangement uses TRBV6-2 or TRBV6-3 and TRBJ1-5; the D gene is possibly TRBD1 (5 bases). The CDR3 spans 16 residues. In germline, CDR1 is MNHEY, CDR2 SVGEGT. V gave up 6 bases and J gave up 6 bases, with 21 bases separating them. The CDR3 DNA follows: TGTGCCAGCAGCCCAGCGGGAGGGACCTCAAGTCAGCCCCAGCATTTT. Amino acids: CASSPAGGTSSQPQHF.

V usage is TRBV6-5 and J usage is TRBJ2-7; 9 positions match TRBD1. With V trimmed by 6 bases and J by 3 bases, 9 bases remained unmatched. The CDR3 runs 15 residues. Germline lookup yields CDR1 MNHEY and CDR2 SVGAGI. The CDR3 protein is CASRVPGQGRYEQYF. The CDR3 region has the DNA TGTGCCAGCAGGGTACCGGGACAGGGACGCTACGAGCAGTACTTC.

The chain carries TRBV4-1 and TRBJ2-3, with TRBD1 matching over 8 bases. V shed 3 bases, J shed 4 bases, and the junction held 6 bases outside the gene matches. Germline V gene lookup returns CDR1 MGHRA and CDR2 YSYEKL. The CDR3 is 15 residues long. The CDR3 here is CASSHPGQASDTQYF. The CDR3 DNA is TGCGCCAGCAGCCATCCGGGACAGGCATCAGATACGCAGTATTTT.

The gene calls are TRBV30 and TRBJ1-1; D possibly corresponds to TRBD1 (6 bases). The V and J ends lost 4 bases and 4 bases respectively, with 19 bases between them. Germline V CDR1 and CDR2: GTSNPN, SVGIG (reference sequence). The CDR3 loop spans 15 amino acids. The CDR3: CAWIPTGVPSTEAFF. CDR3 nucleotides: TGTGCCTGGATTCCGACAGGAGTGCCCAGCACTGAAGCTTTCTTT.

The genes are TRBV7-6 and TRBJ1-3; 7 nucleotides align to TRBD1. Trimming removed 4 bases from V and 1 base from J; junction bases left unmatched: 4. This CDR3 spans 15 amino acids. The germline V gene encodes CDR1 SGHVS and CDR2 FNYEAQ. In DNA, the CDR3 is TGTGCCAGCAGCTACGACAGGGTTTCTGGAAACACCATATATTTT. This gives the protein CASSYDRVSGNTIYF.

The DNA of the CDR3 is TGCAGCGTTGTCAGCGGCAGCTACGAGCAGTACTTC. It encodes CSVVSGSYEQYF. The gene calls are TRBV29-1 and TRBJ2-7; TRBD2 is a possible D gene (5 bases). V lost 4 bases and J 3 bases, leaving 10 bases between the germline ends. The CDR3 totals 12 residues. Germline values: CDR1 SQVTM, CDR2 ANQGSEA.